These 21 T cell receptor beta chains came from one sample sequenced in a study of blood T cell repertoires in COVID-19. Method: immunoSEQ multiplex PCR; TCRdb's copy keeps in-frame clones and lacks some. The repertoire has some 350,000 clones, around 87% of them found once; the top ten carry approximately 5%. The sample comprised PBMCs or T cells enriched from blood (not recorded which). The source is a woman in her twenties or thirties who had recovered from COVID-19.

The chain carries TRBV3-1 (or the pseudogene TRBV3-2) and TRBJ2-3; possibly TRBD2 for D (6 bases). From germline, CDR1 is LGHDT and CDR2 YNNKEL (reference sequence). The V end lost 4 bases, the J end lost 1 base, and 12 bases lay between the germline ends. The CDR3 has 15 amino acids. Here the CDR3 reads CASSPRWGGTDTQYF. DNA for the CDR3: TGTGCCAGCAGCCCAAGGTGGGGGGGCACAGATACGCAGTATTTT.

CDR3 in amino acids: CASSQVASGGTDTQYF. The CDR3 nucleotides are TGTGCCAGCAGCCAAGTAGCCAGCGGGGGGACAGATACGCAGTATTTT. The chain employs TRBV4-2 and TRBJ2-3, with 9 nucleotides matching TRBD2. CDR1 is LGHNA, CDR2 YNFKEQ, per germline. The CDR3 has 16 amino acids. Trimming at V came to 1 base and at J to 3 bases, leaving 5 bases not matched to a gene.

This clone was counted a single time. This chain uses TRBV4-1 with TRBJ1-2; weak D call: TRBD1 (5 bases). Trimming took off 1 base at V and 7 bases at J, with 10 bases between the two ends. The length of the CDR3 is 13 residues. Germline-derived CDR1 and CDR2 are MGHRA and YSYEKL. The CDR3 nucleotides are TGCGCCAGCAGCCAAGTTAAGGGGTTTGGCTACACCTTC. As protein: CASSQVKGFGYTF.

DNA for the CDR3: TGTGCCAGCAAGCGGACAGGGGTCACTGAAGCTTTCTTT. Amino acids: CASKRTGVTEAFF. This chain joins TRBV12-3 or TRBV12-4 and TRBJ1-1, with 9 bases identical to TRBD1. This CDR3 contains 13 residues. With V trimmed by 7 bases and J by 4 bases, 4 bases remained unmatched.

The J gene is TRBJ1-2, the V gene TRBV11-2; the D gene is possibly TRBD1 (5 bases). Trimming removed 1 base at V and 13 bases at J, with 13 bases between. Germline loops: CDR1 SGHAT, CDR2 FQNNGV. The CDR3 extends over 12 amino acids. The DNA of the CDR3 is TGTGCCAGCAGCTTAGTTACAGGAAAAGGCACCTTC. This gives the protein CASSLVTGKGTF.

This chain links TRBV19 with TRBJ2-5; 8 positions match TRBD1. The CDR3 covers 14 residues. Trimming took 5 bases from V and 5 from J; bases not matched to a gene: 7. Germline-derived CDR1 and CDR2 are LNHDA and SQIVND (reference sequence). DNA for the CDR3: TGTGCCAGTAGTGACGGACAGGGTCGGGAGACCCAGTACTTC. It translates to CASSDGQGRETQYF.

This rearrangement joins TRBV4-1 to TRBJ2-2; 8 bases map to TRBD2. The V and J ends lost 0 bases and 3 bases, in that order; junction bases with no gene match: 3. Per germline, CDR1 MGHRA and CDR2 YSYEKL. The CDR3 is 16 residues long. The CDR3 nucleotides are TGCGCCAGCAGCCAAGAAGCGGGGGCCTACACCGGGGAGCTGTTTTTT. Translation: CASSQEAGAYTGELFF.

V and J are TRBV13 and TRBJ1-2; D is undetermined. Germline loops: CDR1 PRHDT, CDR2 FYEKMQ (reference sequence). CDR3 length: 15 residues. Trimming cost V 4 bases and J 5 bases, with 17 bases left between them. Here the CDR3 DNA reads TGTGCCAGCAGCTGGGCCGGGAGCCGCAGATATGGCTACACCTTC. Its translation is CASSWAGSRRYGYTF.

The chain joins TRBV27 to TRBJ2-2, with TRBD1 matching 9 bases. This CDR3 is 14 amino acids long. V trimming: 7 bases; J trimming: 7 bases; junction bases outside the gene matches: 7. CDR1 and CDR2 from the germline V gene are MNHEY and SMNVEV (reference sequence). CDR3 nucleotide sequence: TGTGCCAGCATCAAACAGGGGGCCTTCGGGGAGCTGTTTTTT. Translated, it gives CASIKQGAFGELFF.

V is TRBV14 and J is TRBJ1-2; D is possibly TRBD1 (5 bases). The CDR3 is 17 residues long. V gave up 4 bases and J gave up 3 bases, with 21 bases separating them. Per the germline V gene, CDR1 is SGHDN and CDR2 is FVKESK. The CDR3 spells CASSRQGAGQGYYGYTF. DNA for the CDR3: TGTGCCAGCAGCCGCCAAGGGGCAGGGCAGGGATACTATGGCTACACCTTC. The whole variable domain, filled in from reference TRBV14 and TRBJ1-2, reads EAGVTQFPSHSVIEKGQTVTLRCDPISGHDNLYWYRRVMGKEIKFLLHFVKESKQDESGMPNNRFLAERTGGTYSTLKVQPAELEDSGVYFCASSRQGAGQGYYGYTFGSGTRLTVV.

V usage is TRBV7-2 and J usage is TRBJ2-5, with 12 positions matching TRBD2. Germline assignment: CDR1 SGHTA and CDR2 FQGNSA. J gave up 2 bases and V 7 bases, and 5 bases lay outside the gene matches. This CDR3 has 15 residues. The CDR3 DNA is TGTGCCAGCATCCTAGCGGGGGGGATACAAGAGACCCAGTACTTC. Encoded protein: CASILAGGIQETQYF.

The gene calls are TRBV19 and TRBJ1-1, with 11 nucleotides matching TRBD1. V dropped 6 bases and J dropped 3; count of bases not matched to a gene: 3. The CDR3 is made up of 14 amino acids. The germline CDR1 and CDR2 sequences are LNHDA and SQIVND (reference sequence). The CDR3 reads CASRLDRGHTEAFF. Here the CDR3 DNA reads TGTGCCAGTAGATTGGACAGGGGGCACACTGAAGCTTTCTTT.

In this sample, this clone turned up a few times. The chain is built from TRBV2 and TRBJ1-1; D remains unclear. This CDR3 has 11 residues. Looked up from germline, CDR1 is SNHLY and CDR2 is FYNNEI. Trimming cost V 8 bases and J 4 bases, with 8 bases left between them. CDR3 region: CASLEGTEAFF. The CDR3, as DNA: TGTGCCAGCCTCGAGGGCACTGAAGCTTTCTTT.

The chain links TRBV6-1 to TRBJ1-1, with TRBD1 matching over 9 bases. Germline loops: CDR1 MNHNS, CDR2 SASEGT. The length of the CDR3 is 17 residues. The V and J ends lost 1 base and 0 bases, in that order; junction bases with no gene match: 6. The DNA for the CDR3 is TGTGCCAGCAGTGAAGACAGGGGGCGGTTATTGAACACTGAAGCTTTCTTT. Translating gives CASSEDRGRLLNTEAFF.

In this sample, this clone turned up once. The chain couples TRBV11-2 to TRBJ2-3; 12 nucleotides line up with TRBD2. This CDR3 has 16 amino acids. J lost 2 bases, V lost 5 bases, and 5 bases had no gene match. Germline CDR1 SGHAT, CDR2 FQNNGV. For the CDR3, the DNA is TGTGCCAGCAGCCCGACTAGCGGGGGACACACAGATACGCAGTATTTT. This codes for CASSPTSGGHTDTQYF.

The chain has TRBV5-1 and TRBJ2-3; 8 bases line up with TRBD2. The germline gives CDR1 SGHRS, CDR2 YFSETQ. The CDR3 spans 14 residues. Unmatched junction bases numbered 7, after V lost 7 bases and J lost 3 bases. DNA for the CDR3: TGCGCCAGCTCCTCTTCGGGAGGGACAGATACGCAGTATTTT. Amino acids: CASSSSGGTDTQYF.

This chain uses TRBV12-3 or TRBV12-4 with TRBJ1-1; D may be TRBD1 (5 bases). The CDR3 sequence is 13 residues long. V was clipped by 7 bases and J by 2 bases, with 11 bases between them. The CDR3 reads CASTLTVNTEAFF. CDR3 DNA sequence: TGTGCCAGCACCCTGACAGTAAACACTGAAGCTTTCTTT.

The gene calls are TRBV11-2 and TRBJ2-5; TRBD2 is a possible D gene (5 bases). CDR1 is SGHAT and CDR2 is FQNNGV in the germline V gene. This CDR3 region has 15 residues. Trimming pared 4 bases from V and 6 bases from J, leaving 18 bases between. CDR3 nucleotide sequence: TGTGCCAGCAGCTCATTAAAACCCGGGGTGAAGACCCAGTACTTC. Translation: CASSSLKPGVKTQYF.

This clone was counted a single time. This rearrangement joins TRBV5-1 to TRBJ1-3, with a weak D call TRBD1 (6 bases). V lost 0 bases and J lost 0, with 13 bases in between. This CDR3 is 17 amino acids long. The germline V gene has CDR1 SGHRS and CDR2 YFSETQ. CDR3 in amino acids: CASSLGPYRDSGNTIYF. The CDR3 nucleotides read TGCGCCAGCAGCTTGGGACCCTACAGGGACTCTGGAAACACCATATATTTT.

The chain uses TRBV28 and TRBJ1-1; D remains ambiguous. V gave up 2 bases and J gave up 5 bases, with 9 bases separating them. Germline CDR1 is MDHEN and CDR2 is SYDVKM. This CDR3 is 13 amino acids long. The CDR3 loop reads CASSLIGETEAFF. The CDR3, as DNA: TGTGCCAGCAGTTTAATCGGGGAAACTGAAGCTTTCTTT.

V gene TRBV3-1 (or the pseudogene TRBV3-2) combines with J gene TRBJ1-3, with 10 bases fitting TRBD1. Looked up from germline, CDR1 is LGHDT and CDR2 is YNNKEL (reference sequence). This CDR3 region has 16 residues. After removal of 4 bases from V and 2 bases from J, the junction contained 5 bases not matched to a gene. CDR3: CASSPRDRGPGNTIYF. The DNA of the CDR3 is TGTGCCAGCAGCCCCCGAGACAGGGGGCCTGGAAACACCATATATTTT.